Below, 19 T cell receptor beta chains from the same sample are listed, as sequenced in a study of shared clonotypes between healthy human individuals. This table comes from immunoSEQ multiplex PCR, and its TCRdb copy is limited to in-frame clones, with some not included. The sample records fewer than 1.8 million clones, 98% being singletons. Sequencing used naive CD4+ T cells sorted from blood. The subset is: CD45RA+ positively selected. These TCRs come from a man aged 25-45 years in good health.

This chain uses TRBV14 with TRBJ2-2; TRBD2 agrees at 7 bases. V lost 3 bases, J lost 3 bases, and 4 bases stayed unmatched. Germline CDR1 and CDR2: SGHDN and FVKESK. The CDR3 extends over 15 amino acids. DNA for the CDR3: TGTGCCAGCAGCCAGAGCGGGACGTACACCGGGGAGCTGTTTTTT. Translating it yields CASSQSGTYTGELFF.

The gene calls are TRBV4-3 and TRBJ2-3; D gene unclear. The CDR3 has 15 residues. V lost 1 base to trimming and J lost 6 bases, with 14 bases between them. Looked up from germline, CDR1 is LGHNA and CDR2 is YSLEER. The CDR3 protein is CASSQVALIGDTQYF. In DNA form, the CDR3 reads TGCGCCAGCAGCCAAGTGGCTTTAATCGGGGATACGCAGTATTTT.

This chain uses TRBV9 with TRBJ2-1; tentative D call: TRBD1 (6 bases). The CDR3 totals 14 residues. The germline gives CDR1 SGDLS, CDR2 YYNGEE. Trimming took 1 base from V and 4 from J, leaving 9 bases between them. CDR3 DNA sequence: TGTGCCAGCAGCGTAAAGGACAGTTACAATGAGCAGTTCTTC. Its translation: CASSVKDSYNEQFF.

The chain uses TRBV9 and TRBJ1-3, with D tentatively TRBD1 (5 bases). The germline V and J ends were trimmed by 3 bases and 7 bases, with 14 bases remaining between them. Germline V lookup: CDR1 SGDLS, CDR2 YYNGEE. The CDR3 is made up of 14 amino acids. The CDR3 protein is CASSAPGHWNTIYF. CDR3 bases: TGTGCCAGCAGCGCCCCAGGGCACTGGAACACCATATATTTT.

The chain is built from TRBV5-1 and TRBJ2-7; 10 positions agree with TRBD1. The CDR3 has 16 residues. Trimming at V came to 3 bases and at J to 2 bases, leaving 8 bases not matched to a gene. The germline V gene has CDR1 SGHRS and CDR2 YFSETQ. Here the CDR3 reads CASSSRIGTGAYEQYF. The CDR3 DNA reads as TGCGCCAGCAGCTCCCGAATCGGGACAGGGGCCTACGAGCAGTACTTC.

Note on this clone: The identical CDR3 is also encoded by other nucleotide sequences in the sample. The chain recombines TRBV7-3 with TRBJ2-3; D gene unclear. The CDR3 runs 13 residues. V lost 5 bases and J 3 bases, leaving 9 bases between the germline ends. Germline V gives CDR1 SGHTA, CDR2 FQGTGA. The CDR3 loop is CASSPPSTDTQYF. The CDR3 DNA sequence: TGTGCCAGCAGCCCGCCTTCGACAGATACGCAGTATTTT.

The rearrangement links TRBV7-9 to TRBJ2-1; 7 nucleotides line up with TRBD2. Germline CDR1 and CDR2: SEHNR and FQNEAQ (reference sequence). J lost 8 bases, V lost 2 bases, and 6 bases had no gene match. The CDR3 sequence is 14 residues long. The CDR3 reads CASSLRGVSDEQFF. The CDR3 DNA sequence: TGTGCCAGCAGCTTACGGGGGGTTAGCGATGAGCAGTTCTTC. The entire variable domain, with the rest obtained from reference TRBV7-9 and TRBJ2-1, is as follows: DTGVSQNPRHKITKRGQNVTFRCDPISEHNRLYWYRQTLGQGPEFLTYFQNEAQLEKSRLLSDRFSAERPKGSFSTLEIQRTEQGDSAMYLCASSLRGVSDEQFFGPGTRLTVL.

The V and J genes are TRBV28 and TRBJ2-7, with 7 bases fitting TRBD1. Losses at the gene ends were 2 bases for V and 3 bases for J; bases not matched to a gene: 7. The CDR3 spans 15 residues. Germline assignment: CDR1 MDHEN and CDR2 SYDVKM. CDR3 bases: TGTGCCAGCAGTTTAGGGACAGAAAACCGCTACGAGCAGTACTTC. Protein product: CASSLGTENRYEQYF.

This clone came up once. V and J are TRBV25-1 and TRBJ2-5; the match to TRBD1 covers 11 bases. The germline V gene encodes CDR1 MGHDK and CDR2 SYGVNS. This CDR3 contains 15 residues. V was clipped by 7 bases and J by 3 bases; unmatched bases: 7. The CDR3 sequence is CASKKDRGREETQYF. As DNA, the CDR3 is TGTGCCAGCAAAAAGGACAGGGGGCGCGAAGAGACCCAGTACTTC. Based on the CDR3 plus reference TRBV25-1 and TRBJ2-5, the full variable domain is EADIYQTPRYLVIGTGKKITLECSQTMGHDKMYWYQQDPGMELHLIHYSYGVNSTEKGDLSSESTVSRIRTEHFPLTLESARPSHTSQYLCASKKDRGREETQYFGPGTRLLVL.

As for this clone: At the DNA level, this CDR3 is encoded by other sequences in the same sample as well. The CDR3 is CASSLRASYEQYF. The CDR3 coding sequence is TGTGCCAGCAGCTTACGGGCCTCCTACGAGCAGTACTTC. The chain couples TRBV7-2 to TRBJ2-7, with D unclear. The germline V gene encodes CDR1 SGHTA and CDR2 FQGNSA. V was shortened by 2 bases and J by 0 bases, with 5 bases between the two germline ends. This CDR3 spans 13 amino acids.

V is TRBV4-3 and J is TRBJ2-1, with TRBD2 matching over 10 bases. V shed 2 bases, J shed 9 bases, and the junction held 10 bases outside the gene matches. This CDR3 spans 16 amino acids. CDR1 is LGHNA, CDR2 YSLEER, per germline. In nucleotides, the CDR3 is TGCGCCAGCAGCCAAATTTGGTCTAGCGGGGGACCTGAGCAGTTCTTC. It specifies CASSQIWSSGGPEQFF.

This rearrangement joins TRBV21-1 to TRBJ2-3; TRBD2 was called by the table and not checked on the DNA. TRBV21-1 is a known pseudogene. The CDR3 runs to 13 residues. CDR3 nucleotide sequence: TGTGCCAGCAGCATTACGGGGGGAGATACGCAGTATTTT. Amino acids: CASSITGGDTQYF.

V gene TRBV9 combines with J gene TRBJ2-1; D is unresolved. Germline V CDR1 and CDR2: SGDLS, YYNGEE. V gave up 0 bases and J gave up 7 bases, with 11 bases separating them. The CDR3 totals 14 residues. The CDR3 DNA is TGTGCCAGCAGCGTAGTGTTTTGGTCGAATGAGCAGTTCTTC. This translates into CASSVVFWSNEQFF.

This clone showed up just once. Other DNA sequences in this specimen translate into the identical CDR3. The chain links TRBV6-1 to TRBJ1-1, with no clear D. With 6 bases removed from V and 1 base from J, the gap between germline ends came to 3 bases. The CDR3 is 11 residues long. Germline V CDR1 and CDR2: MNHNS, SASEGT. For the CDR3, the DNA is TGTGCCAGCAGAGAGAACACTGAAGCTTTCTTT. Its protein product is CASRENTEAFF.

The CDR3, as DNA: TGTGCCAGCAGGCGGGAGGGTTCCTACAATGAGCAGTTCTTC. This encodes CASRREGSYNEQFF. V usage is TRBV6-5 and J usage is TRBJ2-1; 9 bases fit TRBD2. Trimming at V came to 6 bases and at J to 1 base, leaving 1 base not matched to a gene. The CDR3 extends over 14 amino acids. The germline CDR1 and CDR2 sequences are MNHEY and SVGAGI.

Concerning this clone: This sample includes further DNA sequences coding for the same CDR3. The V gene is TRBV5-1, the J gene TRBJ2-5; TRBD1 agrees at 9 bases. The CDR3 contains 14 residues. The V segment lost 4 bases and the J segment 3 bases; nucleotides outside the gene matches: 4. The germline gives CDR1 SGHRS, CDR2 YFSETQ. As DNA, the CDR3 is TGCGCCAGCAGCCTTAGGACAGGGGAAGAGACCCAGTACTTC. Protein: CASSLRTGEETQYF.

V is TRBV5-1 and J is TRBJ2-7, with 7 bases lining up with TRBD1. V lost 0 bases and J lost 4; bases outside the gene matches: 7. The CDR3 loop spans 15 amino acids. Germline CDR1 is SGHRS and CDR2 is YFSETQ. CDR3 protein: CASSLDFDRVYEQYF. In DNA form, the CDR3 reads TGCGCCAGCAGCTTGGACTTTGACAGGGTGTACGAGCAGTACTTC.

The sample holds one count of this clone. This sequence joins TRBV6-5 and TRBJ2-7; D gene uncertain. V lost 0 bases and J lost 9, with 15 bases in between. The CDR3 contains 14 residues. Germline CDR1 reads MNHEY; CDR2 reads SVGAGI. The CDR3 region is CASSYSTPPTGQYF. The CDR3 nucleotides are TGTGCCAGCAGTTACTCGACTCCCCCGACGGGGCAGTACTTC.

The CDR3 DNA is TGCAGCGTTGCCAGGGAAAATGATCAGCCCCAGCATTTT. Protein: CSVARENDQPQHF. The rearrangement uses TRBV29-1 and TRBJ1-5, with TRBD1 as a possible D gene (5 bases). V lost 4 bases and J lost 5, with 12 bases in between. CDR1 and CDR2 (germline): SQVTM, ANQGSEA. The CDR3 is 13 residues long.